Sequencing of this T cell receptor beta chain was carried out in a study of T cells in localized non-small cell lung cancer. Study results and caveats: Since sequencing was restricted to only one region of the tumor, intratumor heterogeneity remains a possibility. Uninvolved nearby lung showed the greatest T cell clonality, exceeding that found in tumor. Adjacent lung had a median around 60 of the 100 largest tumor clones.

The method was immunoSEQ multiplex PCR; TCRdb's version includes in-frame clones alone and lacks a portion of them. The repertoire consists of about 1,500 clones, with approximately 24% occurring once and the leading ten covering less than 25%. This clone is categorized as medium-sized. Antigen unknown. V dropped 0 bases and J dropped 2 bases, with 11 bases sitting between them. The CDR3 extends over 15 amino acids. Germline CDR1 is SGHNT and CDR2 is YENEEA. This sample comprised normal lung tissue next to the tumor, obtained before any cancer treatment. The origin of this receptor is a male donor aged 60 or over with stage I lung adenocarcinoma. This sequence joins TRBV11-3 and TRBJ2-7; either TRBD1 or TRBD2 may fit D (5 bases each). Here the CDR3 reads CASSLDWGMTYEQYF. CDR3 nucleotides: TGTGCCAGCAGCTTAGATTGGGGGATGACCTACGAGCAGTACTTC.